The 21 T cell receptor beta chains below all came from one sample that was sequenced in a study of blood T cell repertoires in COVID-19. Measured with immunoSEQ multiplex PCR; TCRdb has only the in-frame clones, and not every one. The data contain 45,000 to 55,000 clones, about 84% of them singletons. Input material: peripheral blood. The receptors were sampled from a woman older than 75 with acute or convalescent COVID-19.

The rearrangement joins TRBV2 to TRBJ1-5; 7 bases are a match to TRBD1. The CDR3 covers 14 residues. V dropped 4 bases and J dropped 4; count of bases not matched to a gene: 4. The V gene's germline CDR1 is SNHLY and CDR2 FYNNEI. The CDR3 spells CASSGQGVNQPQHF. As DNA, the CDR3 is TGTGCCAGCAGTGGCCAGGGGGTAAATCAGCCCCAGCATTTT. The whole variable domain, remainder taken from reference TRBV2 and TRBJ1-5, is EPEVTQTPSHQVTQMGQEVILRCVPISNHLYFYWYRQILGQKVEFLVSFYNNEISEKSEIFDDQFSVERPDGSNFTLKIRSTKLEDSAMYFCASSGQGVNQPQHFGDGTRLSIL.

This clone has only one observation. The CDR3 DNA reads TGTGCCAGTAGTATGGGGACACCCAATTCACCCCTCCACTTT. Its translation: CASSMGTPNSPLHF. The chain carries TRBV19 and TRBJ1-6, with D possibly being TRBD1 (6 bases). Between the trimmed V and J ends, which lost 3 bases and 7 bases, there was a span of 10 bases. The CDR3 length is 14 residues. CDR1 is LNHDA and CDR2 is SQIVND in the germline V gene (reference sequence). Supplemented by reference TRBV19 and TRBJ1-6, the full variable domain reads DGGITQSPKYLFRKEGQNVTLSCEQNLNHDAMYWYRQDPGQGLRLIYYSQIVNDFQKGDIAEGYSVSREKKESFPLTVTSAQKNPTAFYLCASSMGTPNSPLHFGNGTRLTVT.

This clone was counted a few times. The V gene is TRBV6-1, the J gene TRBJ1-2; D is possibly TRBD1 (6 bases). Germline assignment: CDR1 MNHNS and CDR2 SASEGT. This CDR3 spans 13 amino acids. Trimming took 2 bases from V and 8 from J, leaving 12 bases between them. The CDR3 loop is CASSETGTSGYTF. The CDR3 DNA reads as TGTGCCAGCAGTGAAACCGGGACAAGCGGCTACACCTTC.

CDR3 in amino acids: CASSPQTSGRNNEQFF. CDR3 nucleotides: TGTGCCAGCTCACCACAAACTAGCGGGAGGAACAATGAGCAGTTCTTC. The genes are TRBV18 and TRBJ2-1; 12 positions agree with TRBD2. The V gene's germline CDR1 is KGHSH and CDR2 LQKENI. With V trimmed by 1 base and J by 5 bases, 3 bases remained unmatched. The CDR3 contains 16 residues.

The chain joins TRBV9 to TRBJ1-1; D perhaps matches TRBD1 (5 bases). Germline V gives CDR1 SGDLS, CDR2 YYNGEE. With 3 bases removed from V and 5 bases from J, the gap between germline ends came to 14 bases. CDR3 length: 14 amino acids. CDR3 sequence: CASSDQRGETEAFF. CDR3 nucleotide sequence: TGTGCCAGCAGCGACCAAAGGGGTGAGACTGAAGCTTTCTTT.

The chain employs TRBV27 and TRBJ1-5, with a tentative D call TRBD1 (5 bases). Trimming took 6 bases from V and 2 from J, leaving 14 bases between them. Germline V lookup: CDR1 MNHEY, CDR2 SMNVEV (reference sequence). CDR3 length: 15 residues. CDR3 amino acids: CASSGSSGGNQPQHF. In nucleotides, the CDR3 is TGTGCCAGCAGCGGATCCTCGGGGGGCAATCAGCCCCAGCATTTT.

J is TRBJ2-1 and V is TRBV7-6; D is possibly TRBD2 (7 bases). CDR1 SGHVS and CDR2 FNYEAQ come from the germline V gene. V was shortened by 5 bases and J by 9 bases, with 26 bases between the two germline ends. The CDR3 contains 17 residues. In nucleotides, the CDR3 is TGTGCCAGCAGCCCCGCGATTTATGGGGGGAGGGGGTCTGAGCAGTTCTTC. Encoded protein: CASSPAIYGGRGSEQFF.

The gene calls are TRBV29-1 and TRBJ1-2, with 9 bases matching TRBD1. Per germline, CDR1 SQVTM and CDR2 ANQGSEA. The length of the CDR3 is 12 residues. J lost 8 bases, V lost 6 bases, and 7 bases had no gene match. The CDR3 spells CSVFYRGRGYTF. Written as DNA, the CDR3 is TGCAGCGTCTTCTACAGGGGGCGAGGCTACACCTTC.

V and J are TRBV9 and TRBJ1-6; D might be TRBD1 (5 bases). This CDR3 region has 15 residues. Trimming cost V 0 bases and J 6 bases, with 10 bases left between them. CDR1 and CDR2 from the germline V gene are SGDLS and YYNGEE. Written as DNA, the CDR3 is TGTGCCAGCAGCGTAGGTCCAGGGCTTAATTCACCCCTCCACTTT. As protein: CASSVGPGLNSPLHF.

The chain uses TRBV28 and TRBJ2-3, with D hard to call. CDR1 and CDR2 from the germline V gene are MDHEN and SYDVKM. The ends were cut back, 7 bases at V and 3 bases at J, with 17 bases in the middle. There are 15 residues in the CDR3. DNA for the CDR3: TGTGCCAGCATCCCCCCCCGCGGCACTACAGATACGCAGTATTTT. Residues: CASIPPRGTTDTQYF. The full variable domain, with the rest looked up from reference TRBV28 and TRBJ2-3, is DVKVTQSSRYLVKRTGEKVFLECVQDMDHENMFWYRQDPGLGLRLIYFSYDVKMKEKGDIPEGYSVSREKKERFSLILESASTNQTSMYLCASIPPRGTTDTQYFGPGTRLTVL.

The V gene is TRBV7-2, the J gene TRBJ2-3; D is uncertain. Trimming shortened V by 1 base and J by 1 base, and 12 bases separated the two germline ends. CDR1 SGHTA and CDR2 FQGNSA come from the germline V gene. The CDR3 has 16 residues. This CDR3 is CASSLGPGSGTDTQYF. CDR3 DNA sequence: TGTGCCAGCAGCTTAGGCCCCGGGTCGGGCACAGATACGCAGTATTTT.

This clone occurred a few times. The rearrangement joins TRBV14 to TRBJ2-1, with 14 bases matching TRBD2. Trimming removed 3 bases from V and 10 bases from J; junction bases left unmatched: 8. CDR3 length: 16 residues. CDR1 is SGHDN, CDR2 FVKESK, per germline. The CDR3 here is CASSHGLGLAGVEQFF. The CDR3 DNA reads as TGTGCCAGCAGCCATGGATTGGGACTAGCGGGAGTGGAGCAGTTCTTC.

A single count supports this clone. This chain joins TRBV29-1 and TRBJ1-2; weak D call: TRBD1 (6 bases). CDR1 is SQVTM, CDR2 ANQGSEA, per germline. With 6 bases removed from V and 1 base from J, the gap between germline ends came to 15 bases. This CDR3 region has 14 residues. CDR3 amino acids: CSVPEDSYNYGYTF. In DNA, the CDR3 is TGCAGCGTCCCAGAGGACAGCTATAACTATGGCTACACCTTC.

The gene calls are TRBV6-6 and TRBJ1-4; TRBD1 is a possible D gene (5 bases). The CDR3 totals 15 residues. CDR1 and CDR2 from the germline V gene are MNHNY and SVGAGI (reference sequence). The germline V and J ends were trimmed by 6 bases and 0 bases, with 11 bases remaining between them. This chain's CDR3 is CASRSKGTTNEKLFF. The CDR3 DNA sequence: TGTGCCAGCAGGAGCAAGGGGACAACTAATGAAAAACTGTTTTTT.

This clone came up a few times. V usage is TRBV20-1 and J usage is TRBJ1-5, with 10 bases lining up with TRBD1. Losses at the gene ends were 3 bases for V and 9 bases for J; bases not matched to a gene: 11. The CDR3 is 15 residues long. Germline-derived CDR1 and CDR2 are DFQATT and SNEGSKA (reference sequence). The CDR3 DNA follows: TGCAGTGCTAGTCAATCCGGGACAGGGGCCGGGCCCCAGCATTTT. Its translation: CSASQSGTGAGPQHF.

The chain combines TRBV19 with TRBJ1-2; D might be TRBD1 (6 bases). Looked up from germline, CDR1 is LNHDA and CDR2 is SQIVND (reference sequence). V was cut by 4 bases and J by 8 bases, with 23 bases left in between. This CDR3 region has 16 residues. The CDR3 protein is CASSRATGGLADGYTF. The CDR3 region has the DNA TGTGCCAGTAGTAGGGCAACTGGGGGCCTAGCAGACGGCTACACCTTC.

CDR3 bases: TGTGCCAGCACTACAGGGGATGAGCCCCAGCATTTT. As protein: CASTTGDEPQHF. The V call is TRBV6-5, the J call TRBJ1-5; 7 bases match TRBD1. The V and J ends lost 7 bases and 8 bases, in that order; junction bases with no gene match: 5. The length of the CDR3 is 12 residues. Germline CDR1 MNHEY, CDR2 SVGAGI.

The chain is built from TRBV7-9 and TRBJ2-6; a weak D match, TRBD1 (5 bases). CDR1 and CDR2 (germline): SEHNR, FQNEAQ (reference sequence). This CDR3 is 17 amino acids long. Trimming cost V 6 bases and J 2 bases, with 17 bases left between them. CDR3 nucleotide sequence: TGTGCCAGCAGAACCAGACCCACAGGAGCTGGGGCCAACGTCCTGACTTTC. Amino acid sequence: CASRTRPTGAGANVLTF.

The CDR3 loop is CASSPGPGGQHF. The CDR3 region has the DNA TGTGCCAGCAGTCCCGGGCCCGGCGGGCAGCATTTT. This chain joins TRBV12-3 or TRBV12-4 and TRBJ1-5; D not certain. This CDR3 spans 12 amino acids. Trimming cost V 5 bases and J 13 bases, with 15 bases left between them.

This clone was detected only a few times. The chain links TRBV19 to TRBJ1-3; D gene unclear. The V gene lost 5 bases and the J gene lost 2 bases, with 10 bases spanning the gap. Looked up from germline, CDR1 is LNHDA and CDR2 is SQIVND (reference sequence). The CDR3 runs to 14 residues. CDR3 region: CASSEELTGNTIYF. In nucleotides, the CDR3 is TGTGCCAGTAGTGAAGAGTTGACTGGAAACACCATATATTTT.

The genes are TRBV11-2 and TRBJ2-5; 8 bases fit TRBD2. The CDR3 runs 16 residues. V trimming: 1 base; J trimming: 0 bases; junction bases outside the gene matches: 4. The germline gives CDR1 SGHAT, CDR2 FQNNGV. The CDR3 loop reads CASSLVGGGNQETQYF. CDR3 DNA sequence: TGTGCCAGCAGCTTAGTCGGCGGGGGGAACCAAGAGACCCAGTACTTC.